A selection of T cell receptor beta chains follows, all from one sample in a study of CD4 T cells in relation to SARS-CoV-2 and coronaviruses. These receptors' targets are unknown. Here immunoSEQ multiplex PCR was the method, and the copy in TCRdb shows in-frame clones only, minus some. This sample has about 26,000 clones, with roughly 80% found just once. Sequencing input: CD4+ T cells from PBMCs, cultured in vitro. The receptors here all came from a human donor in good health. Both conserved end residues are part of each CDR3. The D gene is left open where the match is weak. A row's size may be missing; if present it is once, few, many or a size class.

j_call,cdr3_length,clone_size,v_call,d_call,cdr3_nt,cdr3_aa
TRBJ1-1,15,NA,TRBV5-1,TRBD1,TGCGCCAGCAGCTTACAGGGGGGACAGAACACTGAAGCTTTCTTT,CASSLQGGQNTEAFF
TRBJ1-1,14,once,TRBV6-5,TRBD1,TGTGCCAGCAGTATATGGGACAGGGGTACTGAAGCTTTCTTT,CASSIWDRGTEAFF
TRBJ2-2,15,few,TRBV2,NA,TGTGCCAGCAGTGACGGCGGGTTATCCACCGGGGAGCTGTTTTTT,CASSDGGLSTGELFF
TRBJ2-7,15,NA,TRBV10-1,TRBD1,TGCGCCAGCAGCGCCACCGGGACAGGACTACCCGAGCAGTACTTC,CASSATGTGLPEQYF
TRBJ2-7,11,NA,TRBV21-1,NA,TGTGCCAGCAGCCCATCCTACGAGCAGTACTTC,CASSPSYEQYF
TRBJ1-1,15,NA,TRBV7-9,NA,TGTGCCAGCAGCGCCCTCGGTTGGGAAGGCACTGAAGCTTTCTTT,CASSALGWEGTEAFF
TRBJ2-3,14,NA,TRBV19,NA,TGTGCCAGTAGTATCCAGGACAGTTCAGATACGCAGTATTTT,CASSIQDSSDTQYF
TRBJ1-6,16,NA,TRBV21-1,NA,TGTGCCAGCAGCAAAGCGTTAGATTGGGGTGAATCACCCCTCCACTTT,CASSKALDWGESPLHF
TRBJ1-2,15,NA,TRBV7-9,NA,TGTGCCAGCAGCTCCCGGGAGAGGGGCTCCTATGGCTACACCTTC,CASSSRERGSYGYTF
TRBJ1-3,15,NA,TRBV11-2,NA,TGTGCCAGCAGCCCGGGACGGCTCTCTGGAAACACCATATATTTT,CASSPGRLSGNTIYF
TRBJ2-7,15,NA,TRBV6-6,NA,TGTGCCAGCACCTACGGGGCAGCCAGCTCCTACGAGCAGTACTTC,CASTYGAASSYEQYF
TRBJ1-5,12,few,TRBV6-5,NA,TGTGCCGGGGGGTATAGCAATCAGCCCCAGCATTTT,CAGGYSNQPQHF
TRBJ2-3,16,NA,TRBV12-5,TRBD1,TGTGCTAGTGGTTTGGGTATAGGGGGCTTGGGAGATACGCAGTATTTT,CASGLGIGGLGDTQYF
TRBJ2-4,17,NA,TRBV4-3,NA,TGCGCCAGCAGCCAAGAAATCTCAGCACTAGCCAAAAACATTCAGTACTTC,CASSQEISALAKNIQYF
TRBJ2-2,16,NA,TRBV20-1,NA,TGCAGTGCTAGTCTTCCAAACGGGGGGCGCACCGGGGAGCTGTTTTTT,CSASLPNGGRTGELFF
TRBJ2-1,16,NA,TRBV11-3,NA,TGTGCCAGCAGCTTAGAAAGTGGGAGCTCCTACAATGAGCAGTTCTTC,CASSLESGSSYNEQFF
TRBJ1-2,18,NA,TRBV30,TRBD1,TGTGCCTGGAGTACACCCGGGACAGGGGCTCCTTTAGGGTATGGCTACACCTTC,CAWSTPGTGAPLGYGYTF
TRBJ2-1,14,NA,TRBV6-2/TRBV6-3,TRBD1,TGTGCCAGCAGTTACTCGAGCCACAGGGGTGAGCAGTTCTTC,CASSYSSHRGEQFF